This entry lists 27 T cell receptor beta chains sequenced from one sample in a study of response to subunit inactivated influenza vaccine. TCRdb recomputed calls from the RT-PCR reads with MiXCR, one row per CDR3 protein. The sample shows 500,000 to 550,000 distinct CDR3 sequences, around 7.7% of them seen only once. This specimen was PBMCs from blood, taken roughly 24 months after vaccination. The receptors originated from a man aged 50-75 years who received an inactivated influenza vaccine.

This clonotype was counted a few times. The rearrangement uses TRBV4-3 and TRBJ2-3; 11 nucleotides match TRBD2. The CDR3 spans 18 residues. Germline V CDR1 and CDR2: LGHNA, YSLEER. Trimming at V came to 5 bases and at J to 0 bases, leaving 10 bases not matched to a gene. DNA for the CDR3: TGCGCCAGCAGCTTGGGGACTAGCGGTAGTTATAGCACAGATACGCAGTATTTT. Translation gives CASSLGTSGSYSTDTQYF.

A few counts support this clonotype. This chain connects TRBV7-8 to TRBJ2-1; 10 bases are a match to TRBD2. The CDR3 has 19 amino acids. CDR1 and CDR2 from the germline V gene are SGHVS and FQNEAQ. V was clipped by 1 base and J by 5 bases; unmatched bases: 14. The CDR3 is CASSLVVTPSGSIDNEQFF. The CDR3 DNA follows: TGTGCCAGCAGCTTAGTGGTAACGCCTAGCGGGAGTATCGACAATGAGCAGTTCTTC.

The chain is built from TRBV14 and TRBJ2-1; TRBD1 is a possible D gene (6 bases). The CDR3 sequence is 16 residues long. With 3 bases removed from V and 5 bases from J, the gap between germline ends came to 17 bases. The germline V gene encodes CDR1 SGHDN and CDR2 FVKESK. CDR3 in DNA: TGTGCCAGCAGCCAGGAAACCGACAGGTTCCACAATGAGCAGTTCTTC. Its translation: CASSQETDRFHNEQFF.

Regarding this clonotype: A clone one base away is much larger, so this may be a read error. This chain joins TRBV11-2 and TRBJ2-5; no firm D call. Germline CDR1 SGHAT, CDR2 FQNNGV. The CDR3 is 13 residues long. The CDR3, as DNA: TGTGTCAGCAGGTTAGGCAACCAAGAGACCCAGTACTTC. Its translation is CVSRLGNQETQYF.

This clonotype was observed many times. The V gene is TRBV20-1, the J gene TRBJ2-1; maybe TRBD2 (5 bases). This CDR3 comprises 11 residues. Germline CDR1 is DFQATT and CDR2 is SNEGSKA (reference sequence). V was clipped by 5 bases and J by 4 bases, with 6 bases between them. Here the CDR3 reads CSAGLYNEQFF. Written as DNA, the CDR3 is TGCAGTGCTGGACTGTACAATGAGCAGTTCTTC.

CDR3 DNA: TGTGCCAGCAGCCATCAGGGACTCAGGTTCTTC. Translated: CASSHQGLRFF. The chain has TRBV4-2 and TRBJ2-1; the D gene is possibly TRBD2 (6 bases). CDR3 length equals 11 residues. V dropped 3 bases and J dropped 15 bases, with 12 bases sitting between them. The V gene's germline CDR1 is LGHNA and CDR2 YNFKEQ.

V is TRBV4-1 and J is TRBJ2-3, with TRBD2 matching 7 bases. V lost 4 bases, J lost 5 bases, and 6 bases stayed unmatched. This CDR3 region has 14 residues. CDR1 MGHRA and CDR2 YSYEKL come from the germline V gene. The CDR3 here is CASSPEGRGDTQYF. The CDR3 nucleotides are TGCGCCAGCAGCCCCGAGGGGAGGGGAGATACGCAGTATTTT.

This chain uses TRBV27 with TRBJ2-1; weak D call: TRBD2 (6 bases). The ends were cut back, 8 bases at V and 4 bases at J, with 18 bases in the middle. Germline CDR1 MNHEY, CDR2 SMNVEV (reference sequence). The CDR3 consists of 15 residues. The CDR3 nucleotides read TGTGCCAGCGGCCTTGGAGGGAGCGCATACAATGAGCAGTTCTTC. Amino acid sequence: CASGLGGSAYNEQFF.

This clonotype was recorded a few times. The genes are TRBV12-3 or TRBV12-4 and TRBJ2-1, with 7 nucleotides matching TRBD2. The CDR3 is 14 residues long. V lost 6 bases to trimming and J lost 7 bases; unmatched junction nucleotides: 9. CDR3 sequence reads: CASRNREGENEQFF. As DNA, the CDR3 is TGTGCCAGCAGAAATAGGGAGGGTGAGAATGAGCAGTTCTTC.

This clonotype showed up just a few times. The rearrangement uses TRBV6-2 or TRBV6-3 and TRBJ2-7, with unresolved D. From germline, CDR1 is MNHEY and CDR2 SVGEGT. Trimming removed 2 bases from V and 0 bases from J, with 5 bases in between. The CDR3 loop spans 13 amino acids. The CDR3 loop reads CASSYVVSYEQYF. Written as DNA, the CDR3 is TGTGCCAGCAGTTACGTAGTCTCCTACGAGCAGTACTTC.

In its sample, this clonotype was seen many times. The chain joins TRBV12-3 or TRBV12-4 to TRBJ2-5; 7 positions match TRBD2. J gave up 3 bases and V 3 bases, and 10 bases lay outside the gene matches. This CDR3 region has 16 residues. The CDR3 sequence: CASSFPLGAGEETQYF. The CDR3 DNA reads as TGTGCCAGCAGTTTTCCCCTAGGCGCGGGGGAAGAGACCCAGTACTTC.

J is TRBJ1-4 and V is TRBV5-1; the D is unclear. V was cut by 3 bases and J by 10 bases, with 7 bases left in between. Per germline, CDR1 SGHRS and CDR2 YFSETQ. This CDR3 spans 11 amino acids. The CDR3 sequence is CASSSRGKLFF. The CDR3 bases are TGCGCCAGCAGCTCGCGGGGAAAACTGTTTTTT.

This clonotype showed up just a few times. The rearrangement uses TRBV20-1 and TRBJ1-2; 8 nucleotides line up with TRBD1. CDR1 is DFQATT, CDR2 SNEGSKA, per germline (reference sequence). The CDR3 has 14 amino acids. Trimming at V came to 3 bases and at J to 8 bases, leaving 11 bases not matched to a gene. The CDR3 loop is CSARRGLDRDGYTF. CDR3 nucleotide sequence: TGCAGTGCTAGGAGGGGCTTGGACAGGGACGGCTACACCTTC.

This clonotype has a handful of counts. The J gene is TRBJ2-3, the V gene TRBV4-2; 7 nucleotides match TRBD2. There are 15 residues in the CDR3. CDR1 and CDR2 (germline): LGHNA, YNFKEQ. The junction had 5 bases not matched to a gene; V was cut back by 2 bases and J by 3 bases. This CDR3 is CASSQSRGDTDTQYF. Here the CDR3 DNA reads TGTGCCAGCAGCCAATCCCGGGGGGATACAGATACGCAGTATTTT.

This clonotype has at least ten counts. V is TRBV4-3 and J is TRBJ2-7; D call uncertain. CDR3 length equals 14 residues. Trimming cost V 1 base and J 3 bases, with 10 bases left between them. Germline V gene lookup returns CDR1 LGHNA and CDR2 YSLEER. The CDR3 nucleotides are TGCGCCAGCAGCCAAGGCCGACATGACTACGAGCAGTACTTC. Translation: CASSQGRHDYEQYF.

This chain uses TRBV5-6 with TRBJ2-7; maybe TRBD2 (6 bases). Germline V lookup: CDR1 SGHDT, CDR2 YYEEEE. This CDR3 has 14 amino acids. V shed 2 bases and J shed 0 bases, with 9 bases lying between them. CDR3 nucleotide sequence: TGTGCCAGCAGCTTTATGGGAGGCTCCTACGAGCAGTACTTC. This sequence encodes CASSFMGGSYEQYF.

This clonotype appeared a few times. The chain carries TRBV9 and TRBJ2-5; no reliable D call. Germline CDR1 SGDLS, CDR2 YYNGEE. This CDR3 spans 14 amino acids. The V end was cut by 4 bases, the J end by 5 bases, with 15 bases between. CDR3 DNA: TGTGCCAGCAGCATGGGTCCTAATGGGGAGACCCAGTACTTC. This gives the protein CASSMGPNGETQYF.

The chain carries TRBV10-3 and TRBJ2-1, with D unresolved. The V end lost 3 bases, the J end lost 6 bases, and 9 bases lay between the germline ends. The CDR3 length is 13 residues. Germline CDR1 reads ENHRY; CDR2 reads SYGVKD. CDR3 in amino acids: CAISDRMVNEQFF. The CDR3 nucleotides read TGTGCCATCAGTGACCGTATGGTCAATGAGCAGTTCTTC.

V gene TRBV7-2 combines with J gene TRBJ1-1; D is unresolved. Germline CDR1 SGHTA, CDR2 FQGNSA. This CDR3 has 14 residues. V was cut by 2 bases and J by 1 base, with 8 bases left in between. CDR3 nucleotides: TGTGCCAGCAGCTTACGTTGGCAGAACACTGAAGCTTTCTTT. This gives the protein CASSLRWQNTEAFF.

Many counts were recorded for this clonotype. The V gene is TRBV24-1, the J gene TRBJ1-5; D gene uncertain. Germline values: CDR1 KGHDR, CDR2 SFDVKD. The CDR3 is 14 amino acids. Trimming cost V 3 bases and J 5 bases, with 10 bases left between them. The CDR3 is CATSDGFRDQPQHF. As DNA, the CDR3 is TGTGCCACCAGTGATGGATTTCGGGATCAGCCCCAGCATTTT.

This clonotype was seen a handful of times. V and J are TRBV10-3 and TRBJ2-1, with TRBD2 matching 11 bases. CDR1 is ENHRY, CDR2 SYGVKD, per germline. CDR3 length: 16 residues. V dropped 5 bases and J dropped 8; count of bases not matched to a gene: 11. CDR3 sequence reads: CAISLRGTSGIDEQFF. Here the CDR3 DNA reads TGTGCCATCAGTTTGCGCGGGACTAGCGGAATAGATGAGCAGTTCTTC.

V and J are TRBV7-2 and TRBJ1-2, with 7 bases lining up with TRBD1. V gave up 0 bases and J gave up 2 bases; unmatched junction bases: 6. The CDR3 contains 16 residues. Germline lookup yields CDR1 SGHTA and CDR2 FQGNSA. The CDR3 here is CASSLATTGTNYGYTF. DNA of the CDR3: TGTGCCAGCAGCTTAGCTACGACAGGGACGAACTATGGCTACACCTTC.

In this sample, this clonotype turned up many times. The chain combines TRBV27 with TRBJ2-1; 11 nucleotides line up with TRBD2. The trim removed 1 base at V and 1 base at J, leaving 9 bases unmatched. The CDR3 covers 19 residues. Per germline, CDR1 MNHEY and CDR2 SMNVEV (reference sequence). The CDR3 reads CASSLLGTSGLGSYNEQFF. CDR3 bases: TGTGCCAGCAGTTTATTGGGGACTAGCGGATTAGGATCCTACAATGAGCAGTTCTTC.

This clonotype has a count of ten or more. The CDR3 spells CASSGGISSYEQYF. CDR3 DNA: TGTGCCAGCTCCGGGGGGATAAGCTCCTACGAGCAGTACTTC. The chain joins TRBV27 to TRBJ2-7; 7 bases fit TRBD2. The CDR3 is made up of 14 amino acids. CDR1 is MNHEY and CDR2 is SMNVEV in the germline V gene (reference sequence). J lost 0 bases, V lost 8 bases, and 7 bases had no gene match.

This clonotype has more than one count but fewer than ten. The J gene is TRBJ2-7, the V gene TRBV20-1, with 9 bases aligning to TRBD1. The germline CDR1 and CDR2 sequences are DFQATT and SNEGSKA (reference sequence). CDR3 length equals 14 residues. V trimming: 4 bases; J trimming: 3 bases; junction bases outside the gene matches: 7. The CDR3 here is CSATGQGIGYEQYF. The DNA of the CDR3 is TGCAGTGCTACCGGACAGGGGATCGGCTACGAGCAGTACTTC.

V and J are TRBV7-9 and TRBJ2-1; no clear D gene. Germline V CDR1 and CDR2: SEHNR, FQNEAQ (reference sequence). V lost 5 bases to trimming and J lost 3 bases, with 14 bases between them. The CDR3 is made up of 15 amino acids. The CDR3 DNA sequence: TGTGCCAGCAGCGATTTTGCGGACCTCTACAATGAGCAGTTCTTC. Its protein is CASSDFADLYNEQFF.

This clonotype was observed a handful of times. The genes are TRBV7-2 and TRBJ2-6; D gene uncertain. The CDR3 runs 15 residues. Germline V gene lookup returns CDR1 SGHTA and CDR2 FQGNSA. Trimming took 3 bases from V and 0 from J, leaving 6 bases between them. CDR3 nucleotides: TGTGCCAGCAGCTTTAAAATCTCTGGGGCCAACGTCCTGACTTTC. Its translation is CASSFKISGANVLTF.